This T cell receptor beta chain was identified during a study of T-cell memory formation after mild COVID-19. Overall study context: The study found TCR clusters largely donor specific.

Constant-segment primers were used for 5'RACE, and the resulting TCR alpha and TCR beta cDNA libraries carried sample barcodes and UMIs. TCRdb passed the 5' RACE reads through MiXCR, listing each CDR3 protein once. The sample shows hundreds of thousands of distinct CDR3 sequences, 20% to 25% of them seen only once. Concerning this clonotype: The antigen remains undetermined.

General study results and limits: Prior to infection, memory already included some responding clones, suggesting cross-reactive memory joined. Nothing confirmed that second-wave clones peaking on day 37 were specific for SARS-CoV-2.

Trimming removed 5 bases at V and 9 bases at J, with 14 bases between. The CDR3 loop spans 13 amino acids. Germline V CDR1 and CDR2: SGHTA, FQGNSA. The TCR originated in an adult woman who had mild COVID-19 (a few samples of this study predate the infection). Cell type and time point are not known. V gene TRBV7-2 combines with J gene TRBJ1-5, with a possible D match to TRBD1 (6 bases). Input material: PBMCs or a T cell subset sorted from them (not recorded which). This CDR3 is CASSEQQGSPQHF. The CDR3 DNA is TGTGCCAGCAGCGAGCAACAGGGATCGCCCCAGCATTTT.